Below, 11 T cell receptor beta chains from the same sample are listed, as sequenced in a study of blood T cells in healthy people across ages (dated by TCRdb to 2013 to 2016). Libraries came from 5' RACE. The sequencer listed for this sample is Illumina HiSeq 2500. A second PCR of roughly 6 to 11 cycles was run with a J-beta primer mix and a sample-barcoded 5' primer. In-frame beta chains were kept once TCRdb had trimmed the public reads at Q25 with fastp and called clones with MiXCR. Rows merge per CDR3 protein into single entries with the most common DNA and genes. A total of 800,000 or so distinct CDR3 sequences appear in this sample, 25% of them only once. Around 3.6% of the sample comes from the top ten. The sample was also linked to a second study, of T cells of mothers and their children.

Sequences were obtained from blood. The receptors originated from a boy aged 5-17 years in good health.

The J gene is TRBJ1-4, the V gene TRBV7-2; D gene ambiguous. V was cut by 1 base and J by 5 bases, with 11 bases left in between. CDR3 length: 15 residues. CDR1 is SGHTA, CDR2 FQGNSA, per germline. This chain's CDR3 is CASSLGTVTNEKLFF. CDR3 DNA: TGTGCCAGCAGCTTAGGGACGGTTACGAATGAAAAACTGTTTTTT. The full variable domain, in which reference TRBV7-2 and TRBJ1-4 provide the parts outside the CDR3, is GAGVSQSPSNKVTEKGKDVELRCDPISGHTALYWYRQSLGQGLEFLIYFQGNSAPDKSGLPSDRFSAERTGGSVSTLTIQRTQQEDSAVYLCASSLGTVTNEKLFFGSGTQLSVL.

The rearrangement links TRBV28 to TRBJ1-5; maybe TRBD1 (6 bases). From germline, CDR1 is MDHEN and CDR2 SYDVKM. Trimming left V 3 bases short and J 3 bases short, with 9 bases between. The CDR3 runs 14 residues. CDR3 in amino acids: CASSLGAYNQPQHF. DNA for the CDR3: TGTGCCAGCAGTTTGGGGGCGTACAATCAGCCCCAGCATTTT.

The table lists this clonotype with a few counts. The CDR3 loop reads CASSVGPLDSYRPGANVLTF. CDR3 DNA: TGTGCCAGCAGCGTAGGCCCGCTCGACAGTTATCGTCCTGGGGCCAACGTCCTGACTTTC. The J gene is TRBJ2-6, the V gene TRBV9; perhaps TRBD1 as D (5 bases). This CDR3 has 20 residues. CDR1 and CDR2 (germline): SGDLS, YYNGEE. Trimming removed 0 bases at V and 2 bases at J, with 21 bases between.

V is TRBV27 and J is TRBJ2-7; the D gene is possibly TRBD2 (6 bases). V was clipped by 0 bases and J by 4 bases, with 19 bases between them. The CDR3 extends over 17 amino acids. Germline V gene sequence: CDR1 MNHEY, CDR2 SMNVEV (reference sequence). The CDR3 here is CASSLSGTGSGGYEQYF. The CDR3 nucleotides are TGTGCCAGCAGTTTATCGGGCACCGGGTCCGGAGGGTACGAGCAGTACTTC.

The V call is TRBV27, the J call TRBJ2-5; tentative D call: TRBD2 (6 bases). The CDR3 length is 14 residues. Per the germline V gene, CDR1 is MNHEY and CDR2 is SMNVEV (reference sequence). Trimming pared 4 bases from V and 7 bases from J, leaving 16 bases between. The CDR3 is CASSSPSAARTQYF. The CDR3 DNA sequence: TGTGCCAGCAGTTCGCCTAGCGCCGCCAGGACCCAGTACTTC.

The chain links TRBV2 to TRBJ2-1, with 9 bases that match TRBD2. The V gene's germline CDR1 is SNHLY and CDR2 FYNNEI. The V and J ends lost 6 bases and 0 bases, in that order; junction bases with no gene match: 12. The CDR3 totals 18 residues. The DNA for the CDR3 is TGTGCCAGCAGAATTAGCGGGAGTAGGTCGTCCTCCTACAATGAGCAGTTCTTC. Amino acids: CASRISGSRSSSYNEQFF.

The rearrangement uses TRBV28 and TRBJ1-1, with 7 bases that match TRBD1. Germline V gives CDR1 MDHEN, CDR2 SYDVKM. The ends lost 4 bases at V and 4 bases at J; junction bases unmatched: 3. CDR3 length equals 13 residues. The CDR3, as DNA: TGTGCCAGCAGTTGGGGACAGACCACTGAAGCTTTCTTT. Residues: CASSWGQTTEAFF.

This clonotype has just a few counts. V and J are TRBV19 and TRBJ2-5, with 8 bases lining up with TRBD2. V lost 1 base to trimming and J lost 4 bases; unmatched junction nucleotides: 5. The CDR3 is 15 amino acids. Germline loops: CDR1 LNHDA, CDR2 SQIVND (reference sequence). CDR3 nucleotides: TGTGCCAGTAGTATAGGACTAGCGTTCGGAGAGACCCAGTACTTC. Residues: CASSIGLAFGETQYF.

The rearrangement uses TRBV4-1 and TRBJ1-1; a weak D match, TRBD1 (5 bases). Trimming removed 1 base from V and 4 bases from J, with 16 bases in between. Germline CDR1 reads MGHRA; CDR2 reads YSYEKL. The CDR3 is made up of 16 amino acids. Here the CDR3 reads CASSQGSGARGTEAFF. As DNA, the CDR3 is TGCGCCAGCAGCCAAGGTAGCGGGGCGCGAGGCACTGAAGCTTTCTTT.

This clonotype has a handful of counts. The rearrangement joins TRBV12-3 or TRBV12-4 to TRBJ2-7; 8 positions match TRBD2. The junction had 7 bases not matched to a gene; V was cut back by 6 bases and J by 3 bases. CDR3 length equals 14 residues. This CDR3 reads CASRFSGESYEQYF. The CDR3 nucleotides are TGTGCCAGCAGATTTAGCGGGGAGAGCTACGAGCAGTACTTC.

The chain joins TRBV6-5 to TRBJ2-7; D is uncertain. Per germline, CDR1 MNHEY and CDR2 SVGAGI. Between the trimmed V and J ends, which lost 6 bases and 0 bases, there was a span of 15 bases. This CDR3 has 15 amino acids. CDR3 in amino acids: CASSRLPDPSYEQYF. As DNA, the CDR3 is TGTGCCAGCAGCCGACTCCCGGACCCCTCCTACGAGCAGTACTTC.